These T cell receptor beta chains were read from a single sample in a study of cytotoxic CD8 clonotypes in ibrutinib-treated CLL. The assay was immunoSEQ multiplex PCR, and TCRdb's table has in-frame clones only and misses some. The repertoire holds approximately 84,000 clones, with about 76% as singletons. The source material was PBMCs, sampled after 12 months of ibrutinib treatment. The receptor set was obtained from a human donor with chronic lymphocytic leukemia. The CDR3 runs from the conserved cysteine through the conserved F or W.

>TRBV30|TRBJ1-6
CASPGDTNSPLHF
>TRBV5-4|TRBJ2-6
CASSLDPGAGANVLTF
>TRBV21-1|TRBJ2-1
CASSKSWPVGCDEQFF
>TRBV11-2|TRBJ2-7
CASSQTTGREQYF
>TRBV2|TRBJ2-2
CASRKLAGDPTGELFF
>TRBV25-1|TRBJ1-1
CASSEWEGANTEAFF
>TRBV18|TRBJ2-7
CASSPTAGQGVEQYF
>TRBV7-8|TRBJ1-6
CASSLQPNSPLHF
>TRBV7-9|TRBJ2-5
CASSLGEAQYF
>TRBV18|TRBJ1-2
CASSPGQGHSHGYTF
>TRBV27|TRBJ2-2
CASSLGGGGTGELFF
>TRBV6-5|TRBJ2-5
CASRGEGRGGETQYF
>TRBV19|TRBJ1-2
CASSIRLPGGGYTF
>TRBV30|TRBJ2-3
CAWSWRGGADTQYF
>TRBV5-6|TRBJ1-1
CASSLGARGGEAFF
>TRBV9|TRBJ2-2
CASSPWGGELFF
>TRBV7-2|TRBJ2-3
CASSPRRDRGTDTQYF
>TRBV27|TRBJ1-5
CASSFRGQGQPQHF
>TRBV4-2|TRBJ1-2
CASTKDRANYGYTF
>TRBV7-9|TRBJ2-5
CASSLQGTLQETQYF
>TRBV28|TRBJ2-7
CASRGQHSYEQYF
>TRBV6-5|TRBJ1-2
CASSSPRSDGIYGYTF
>TRBV5-6|TRBJ2-7
CASSLGLGAGEQYF
>TRBV14|TRBJ1-2
CASSQLGAGGVHTF
>TRBV7-2|TRBJ2-7
CASSPGQRYEQYF
>TRBV4-3|TRBJ2-1
CASSQFLARGPLNNEQFF
>TRBV14|TRBJ2-6
CASSPGGAAANVLTF
>TRBV7-9|TRBJ2-7
CASSFSYEQYF
>TRBV28|TRBJ1-1
CASSSGADSRPTEAFF
>TRBV5-1|TRBJ2-7
CASSPSGTSYEQYF
>TRBV28|TRBJ2-7
CASSLSDGRGPPYEQYF
>TRBV7-2|TRBJ2-2
CASSHFNEELFF
>TRBV4-2|TRBJ2-2
CASSPTRTGATGELFF
>TRBV6-6|TRBJ2-5
CATQGGETQYF
>TRBV10-3|TRBJ2-1
CAISDGVRLAGEDSYNEQFF
>TRBV6-1|TRBJ2-5
CASSELAGGQETQYF
>TRBV30|TRBJ1-1
CAWSDWDRNTEAFF
>TRBV5-5|TRBJ1-2
CASTLLGARGLDGYTF
>TRBV30|TRBJ1-3
CAWSAPTTHNTIYF
>TRBV5-1|TRBJ2-5
CASSGAPPQETQYF